The present TCR beta chain was sequenced within a study of T cells in Graves' hyperthyroidism and ophthalmopathy. The source material, RNA transcripts, was used to amplify TCR beta CDR3 regions. With the HTBI primer set, the TCR CDR3 went through a first round of RT-PCR. TCRdb called the multiplex PCR reads again in MiXCR, with one record for every CDR3 protein. This sample has around 400,000 distinct CDR3 sequences, with less than 15% found just once. The CDR3 has 15 residues. Trimming left V 6 bases short and J 9 bases short, with 21 bases between. Germline lookup yields CDR1 MDHEN and CDR2 SYDVKM. Ten or more counts support this clonotype.

The sequence came from a woman aged 18-30 years with Graves' hyperthyroidism. The chain uses TRBV28 and TRBJ2-1; TRBD2 is a possible D gene (6 bases). Sequenced: blood. The CDR3: CASSPGIRVGGEQFF. CDR3 bases: TGTGCCAGCAGCCCCGGGATCCGGGTGGGGGGTGAGCAGTTCTTC.